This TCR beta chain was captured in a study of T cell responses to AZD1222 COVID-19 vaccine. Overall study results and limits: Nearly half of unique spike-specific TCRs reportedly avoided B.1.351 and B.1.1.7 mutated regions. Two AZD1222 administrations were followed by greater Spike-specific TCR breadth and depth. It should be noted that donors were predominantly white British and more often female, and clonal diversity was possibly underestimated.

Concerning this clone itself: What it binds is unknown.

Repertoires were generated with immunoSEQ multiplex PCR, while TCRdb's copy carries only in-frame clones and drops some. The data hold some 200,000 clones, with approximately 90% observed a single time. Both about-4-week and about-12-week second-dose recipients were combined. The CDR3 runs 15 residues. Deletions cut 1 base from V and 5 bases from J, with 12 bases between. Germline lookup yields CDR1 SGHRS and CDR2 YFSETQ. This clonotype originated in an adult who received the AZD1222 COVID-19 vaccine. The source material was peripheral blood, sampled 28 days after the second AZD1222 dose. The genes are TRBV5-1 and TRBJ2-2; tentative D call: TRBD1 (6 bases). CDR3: CASSLKTGNTGELFF. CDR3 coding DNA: TGCGCCAGCAGCTTGAAAACAGGGAATACCGGGGAGCTGTTTTTT.